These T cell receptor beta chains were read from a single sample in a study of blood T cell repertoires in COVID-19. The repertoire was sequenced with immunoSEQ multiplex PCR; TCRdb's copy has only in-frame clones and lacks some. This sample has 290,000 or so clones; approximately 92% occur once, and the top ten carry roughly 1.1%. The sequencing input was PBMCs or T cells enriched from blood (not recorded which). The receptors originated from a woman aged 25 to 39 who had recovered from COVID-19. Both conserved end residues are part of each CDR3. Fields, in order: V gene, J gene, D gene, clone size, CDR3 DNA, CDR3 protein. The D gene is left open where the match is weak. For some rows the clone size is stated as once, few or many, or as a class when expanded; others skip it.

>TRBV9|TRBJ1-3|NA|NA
TGTGCCAGCAGCGTCGGACAGTGGTCTGGAAACACCATATATTTT
CASSVGQWSGNTIYF
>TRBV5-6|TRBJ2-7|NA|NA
TGTGCCAGCAGCTCGGGAAAATACTACGAGCAGTACTTC
CASSSGKYYEQYF
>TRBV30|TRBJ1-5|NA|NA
TGTGCCTGGCAGGGTGGCGGCAATCAGCCCCAGCATTTT
CAWQGGGNQPQHF
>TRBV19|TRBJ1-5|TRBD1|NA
TGTGCCAGTAGTATGGGACAGGGCCATCAGCCCCAGCATTTT
CASSMGQGHQPQHF
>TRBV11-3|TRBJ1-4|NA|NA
TGTGCCAGCAGCGTATTGGGGGCATTGGCAACTAATGAAAAACTGTTTTTT
CASSVLGALATNEKLFF
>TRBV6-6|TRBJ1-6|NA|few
TGTGCCAGCAGTCTTACAGGGCTCAGCTCCTATAATTCACCCCTCCACTTT
CASSLTGLSSYNSPLHF
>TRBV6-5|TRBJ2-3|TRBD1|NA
TGTGCCAGCATCCCGGGACAGGGACGGGCAGATACGCAGTATTTT
CASIPGQGRADTQYF
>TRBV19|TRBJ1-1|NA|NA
TGTGCCAGTAGTACCTTTTCAGGGGTCGGTCGCACTGAAGCTTTCTTT
CASSTFSGVGRTEAFF
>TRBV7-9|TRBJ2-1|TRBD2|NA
TGTGCCAGCAGCGGACTAGCGGGAGGGTACAATGAGCAGTTCTTC
CASSGLAGGYNEQFF
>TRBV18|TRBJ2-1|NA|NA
TGTGCCAGCTCACAAAACTGGAATGAGCAGTTCTTC
CASSQNWNEQFF
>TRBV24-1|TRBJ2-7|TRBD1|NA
TGTGCCACCAGTGAACACAGGGGGGAAAGCTCCTACGAGCAGTACTTC
CATSEHRGESSYEQYF
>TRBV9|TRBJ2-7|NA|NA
TGTGCCAGCAGCGCGAGCCCCGCCCAGCGAGAGTACTTC
CASSASPAQREYF
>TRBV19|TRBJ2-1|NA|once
TGTGCCAGTAGTCCACCAGCGGATGAGCAGTTCTTC
CASSPPADEQFF
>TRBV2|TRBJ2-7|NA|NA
TGTGCCAGCACTTACGGTGGGGGGGGCACTTCCTACGAGCAGTACTTC
CASTYGGGGTSYEQYF
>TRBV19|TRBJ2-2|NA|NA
TGTGCCAGTAGTATACTAAACACCGGGGAGCTGTTTTTT
CASSILNTGELFF
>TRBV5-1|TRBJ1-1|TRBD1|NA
TGCGCCAGCAGGCAAGGACAGGGAAAGAACACTGAAGCTTTCTTT
CASRQGQGKNTEAFF
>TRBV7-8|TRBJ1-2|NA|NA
TGTGCCAGCAGCCGGGACACATACTATGGCTACACCTTC
CASSRDTYYGYTF
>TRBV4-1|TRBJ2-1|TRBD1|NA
TGCGCCAGCAGCCAAGCCGGACAGGCCTACAATGAGCAGTTCTTC
CASSQAGQAYNEQFF
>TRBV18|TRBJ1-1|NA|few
TGTGCCAGCTCAGGATCAGGGTTATCCACTGAAGCTTTCTTT
CASSGSGLSTEAFF
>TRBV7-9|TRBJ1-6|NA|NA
TGTGCCAGCAGCGTCAGAGGTTCACCCCTCCACTTT
CASSVRGSPLHF
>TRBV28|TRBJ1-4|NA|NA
TGTGCCAGCAGTCCGTCAGGGCCCCTTAATGAAAAACTGTTTTTT
CASSPSGPLNEKLFF
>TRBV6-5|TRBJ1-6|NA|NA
TGTGCCAGCAGTTACCCGGTAGTCTCCTATAATTCACCCCTCCACTTT
CASSYPVVSYNSPLHF
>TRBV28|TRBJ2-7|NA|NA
TGTGCCAGCAGTCCTGGGGGGACAGCGGAGCAGTACTTC
CASSPGGTAEQYF
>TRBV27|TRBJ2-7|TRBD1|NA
TGTGCCAGCAGTCTTGCCCCCCCGGACAGGGACTACGAGCAGTACTTC
CASSLAPPDRDYEQYF
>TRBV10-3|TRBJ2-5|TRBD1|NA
TGTGCCATCATGTCACAGGGGATCGAGACCCAGTACTTC
CAIMSQGIETQYF
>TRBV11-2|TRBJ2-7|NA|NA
TGTGCCAGCAGCTTAGAACAGCTCTACGAGCAGTACTTC
CASSLEQLYEQYF
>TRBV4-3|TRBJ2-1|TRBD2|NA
TGCGCCAGCAGCCAATCGCGTTGGCCGGGACTAGCGACAAATGAGCAGTTCTTC
CASSQSRWPGLATNEQFF
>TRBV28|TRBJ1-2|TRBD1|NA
TGTGCCAGCAGCCCCGCCGGGGGACAGGGTCGCGGCTACACCTTC
CASSPAGGQGRGYTF
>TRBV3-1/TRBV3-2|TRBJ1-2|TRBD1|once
TGTGCCAGCAGCCAAGGTGGACAGGGGACTGGCTACACCTTC
CASSQGGQGTGYTF
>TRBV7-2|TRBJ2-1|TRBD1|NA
TGTGCCAGCAGCTTAGCACAGGGGGCCTTCGGTGAGCAGTTCTTC
CASSLAQGAFGEQFF
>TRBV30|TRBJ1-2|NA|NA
TGTGCCTGGAGTCAAGCCTCCCACAGGGTTGGCTACACCTTC
CAWSQASHRVGYTF
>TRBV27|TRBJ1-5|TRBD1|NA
TGTGCCAGCAGTTTACGTCCGACAGGGGTTCAGCCCCAGCATTTT
CASSLRPTGVQPQHF
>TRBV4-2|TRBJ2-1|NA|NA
TGTGCCAGCAGCCAAGGGCCCGGGGGAACCTACAATGAGCAGTTCTTC
CASSQGPGGTYNEQFF
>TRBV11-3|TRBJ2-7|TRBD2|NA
TGTGCCAGCAGCTTAGGGCTAGCGGGCTCATACGAGCAGTACTTC
CASSLGLAGSYEQYF
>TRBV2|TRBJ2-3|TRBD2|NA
TGTGCCAGCAGGGCAGGGACTAGCTTCGCAGATACGCAGTATTTT
CASRAGTSFADTQYF
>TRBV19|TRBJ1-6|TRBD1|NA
TGTGCCAGTAGTAGCGGGACAGGGGCGAACAATTCACCCCTCCACTTT
CASSSGTGANNSPLHF
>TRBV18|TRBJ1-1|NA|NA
TGTGCCAGCTCAGCGGACAGAAACACTGAAGCTTTCTTT
CASSADRNTEAFF
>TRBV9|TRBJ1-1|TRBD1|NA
TGTGCCAGCAGCGTAGATCCAGGGGGCCTCACTGAAGCTTTCTTT
CASSVDPGGLTEAFF
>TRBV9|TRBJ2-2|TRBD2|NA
TGTGCCAGCAGCGCGCGGGAGCCAACCGGGGAGCTGTTTTTT
CASSAREPTGELFF
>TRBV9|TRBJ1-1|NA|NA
TGTGCCAGCAGCGTAGGTGACGAGGGGAACACTGAAGCTTTCTTT
CASSVGDEGNTEAFF
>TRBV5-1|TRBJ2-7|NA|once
TGCGCCAGCAGCCCTGACGGGAACTACGAGCAGTACTTC
CASSPDGNYEQYF
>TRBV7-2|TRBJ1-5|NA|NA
TGTGCCAGCAGCCAAGCGGGACACTATCAGCCCCAGCATTTT
CASSQAGHYQPQHF